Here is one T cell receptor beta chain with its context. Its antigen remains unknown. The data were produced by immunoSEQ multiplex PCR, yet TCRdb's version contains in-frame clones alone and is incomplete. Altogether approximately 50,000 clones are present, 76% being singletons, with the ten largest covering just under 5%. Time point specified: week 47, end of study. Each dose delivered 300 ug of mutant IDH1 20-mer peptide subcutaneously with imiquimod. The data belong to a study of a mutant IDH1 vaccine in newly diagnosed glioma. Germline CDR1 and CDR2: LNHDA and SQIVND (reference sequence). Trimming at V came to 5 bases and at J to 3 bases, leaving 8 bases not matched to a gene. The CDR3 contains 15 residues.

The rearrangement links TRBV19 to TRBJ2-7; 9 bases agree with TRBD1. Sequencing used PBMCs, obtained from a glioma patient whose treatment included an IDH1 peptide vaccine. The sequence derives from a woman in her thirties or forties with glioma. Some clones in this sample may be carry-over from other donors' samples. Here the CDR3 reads CASSLHRDRDYEQYF. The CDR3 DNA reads TGTGCCAGTAGTCTGCACCGGGACAGGGACTACGAGCAGTACTTC.